These 16 T cell receptor beta chains were all obtained from the same sample, sequenced in a study of T cell responses to AZD1222 COVID-19 vaccine. Some clones are missing from TCRdb's copy, which holds only in-frame ones; the method was immunoSEQ multiplex PCR. The data show more than 150,000 clones, around 94% seen once. The sequencing used peripheral blood, collected 28 days after the second AZD1222 dose. The source of these receptors is an adult who received the AZD1222 COVID-19 vaccine.

The V gene is TRBV25-1, the J gene TRBJ1-1, with TRBD1 matching 8 bases. CDR3 length equals 17 residues. The germline V gene encodes CDR1 MGHDK and CDR2 SYGVNS. With 2 bases clipped from V and 1 base from J, the junction kept 9 bases outside the gene matches. CDR3 sequence reads: CASSEIGQGRRNTEAFF. Written as DNA, the CDR3 is TGTGCCAGCAGTGAAATCGGACAGGGAAGGAGGAACACTGAAGCTTTCTTT.

This clone has a single count. CDR3 bases: TGTGCCAGCAGTACAACTAGGAAAGGCTCGGTCTACAATGAGCAGTTCTTC. Protein product: CASSTTRKGSVYNEQFF. The chain has TRBV27 and TRBJ2-1, with D tentatively TRBD2 (5 bases). This CDR3 comprises 17 residues. Trimming stripped 5 bases from V and 3 bases from J, with 20 bases between. CDR1 and CDR2 from the germline V gene are MNHEY and SMNVEV (reference sequence).

This chain joins TRBV6-6 and TRBJ2-1, with 10 nucleotides matching TRBD2. This CDR3 has 13 amino acids. Germline V gives CDR1 MNHNY, CDR2 SVGAGI (reference sequence). The V gene end was trimmed by 10 bases and the J gene end by 3 bases; junction bases not matched to a gene: 3. CDR3 coding DNA: TGTGCCACCTGGACTAGCGGCTACAATGAGCAGTTCTTC. It yields the protein CATWTSGYNEQFF.

This clone appeared once. This rearrangement joins TRBV5-5 to TRBJ2-7; perhaps TRBD1 as D (6 bases). Trimming removed 4 bases from V and 0 bases from J, with 17 bases in between. The CDR3 is 16 residues long. CDR1 and CDR2 (germline): SGHKS, YYEKEE (reference sequence). DNA of the CDR3: TGTGCCAGCAGCCCACAAACAGGGCCCATCTCCTACGAGCAGTACTTC. Translated, it gives CASSPQTGPISYEQYF.

The chain employs TRBV7-9 and TRBJ2-3; D is possibly TRBD1 (5 bases). Germline V lookup: CDR1 SEHNR, CDR2 FQNEAQ (reference sequence). The CDR3 spans 17 residues. Trimming took off 5 bases at V and 0 bases at J, with 18 bases between the two ends. CDR3 nucleotide sequence: TGTGCCAGCAGCAAGATAAACAGGAACTCTAGCACAGATACGCAGTATTTT. Protein sequence: CASSKINRNSSTDTQYF.

The chain combines TRBV14 with TRBJ1-1; no definite D call. This CDR3 comprises 13 residues. From germline, CDR1 is SGHDN and CDR2 FVKESK. V was trimmed by 0 bases and J by 1 base, leaving 3 bases between them. DNA for the CDR3: TGTGCCAGCAGCCAAGACGGGAACACTGAAGCTTTCTTT. Translated: CASSQDGNTEAFF.

The V gene is TRBV29-1, the J gene TRBJ1-2, with D possibly TRBD1 on 5 matching bases. The CDR3 extends over 14 amino acids. The V gene lost 6 bases and the J gene lost 8 bases, with 22 bases spanning the gap. The germline CDR1 and CDR2 sequences are SQVTM and ANQGSEA. The CDR3 sequence: CSVGRPGDKAGYTF. The CDR3 coding sequence is TGCAGCGTGGGACGGCCCGGTGATAAAGCGGGCTACACCTTC. The whole variable domain, filled in from reference TRBV29-1 and TRBJ1-2, reads SAVISQKPSRDICQRGTSLTIQCQVDSQVTMMFWYRQQPGQSLTLIATANQGSEATYESGFVIDKFPISRPNLTFSTLTVSNMSPEDSSIYLCSVGRPGDKAGYTFGSGTRLTVV.

The chain is built from TRBV14 and TRBJ2-2, with 7 bases identical to TRBD1. Unmatched junction bases numbered 3, after V lost 0 bases and J lost 5 bases. The CDR3 has 15 residues. Germline CDR1 reads SGHDN; CDR2 reads FVKESK. CDR3 amino acids: CASSQDRGLTGELFF. The CDR3 DNA follows: TGTGCCAGCAGCCAAGATAGGGGGCTGACCGGGGAGCTGTTTTTT.

V gene TRBV19 combines with J gene TRBJ1-6; unclear D gene. The CDR3 is 13 amino acids. Germline CDR1 and CDR2: LNHDA and SQIVND (reference sequence). The V end lost 8 bases, the J end lost 7 bases, and 12 bases lay between the germline ends. The CDR3 sequence: CASSNGPNSPLHF. CDR3 in DNA: TGTGCCAGTTCAAACGGCCCCAATTCACCCCTCCACTTT.

This chain joins TRBV28 and TRBJ1-4; a weak D match, TRBD1 (6 bases). CDR3 length: 16 residues. The germline CDR1 and CDR2 sequences are MDHEN and SYDVKM. The V and J ends lost 8 bases and 4 bases respectively, with 20 bases between them. This CDR3 is CASLTGRAVLNEKLFF. CDR3 nucleotide sequence: TGTGCCAGCCTTACAGGGCGAGCTGTTCTTAATGAAAAACTGTTTTTT.

This clone came up once. This sequence joins TRBV28 and TRBJ1-5, with TRBD1 as a possible D gene (5 bases). The length of the CDR3 is 15 residues. Germline V lookup: CDR1 MDHEN, CDR2 SYDVKM. V was pared by 7 bases and J by 6 bases, with 19 bases between. The CDR3 is CASTPEPGSGQPQHF. The DNA for the CDR3 is TGTGCCAGCACCCCCGAACCAGGGTCGGGTCAGCCCCAGCATTTT.

This chain joins TRBV4-1 and TRBJ2-3; a possible D gene is TRBD2 (5 bases). The CDR3 runs 14 residues. Per the germline V gene, CDR1 is MGHRA and CDR2 is YSYEKL. V shed 1 base and J shed 5 bases, with 10 bases lying between them. CDR3 sequence reads: CASSQVLGVDTQYF. CDR3 bases: TGCGCCAGCAGCCAAGTACTAGGCGTAGATACGCAGTATTTT.

The gene calls are TRBV11-3 and TRBJ2-7; no clear D gene. V was trimmed by 5 bases and J by 6 bases, leaving 14 bases between them. The CDR3 has 13 residues. Germline lookup yields CDR1 SGHNT and CDR2 YENEEA. As DNA, the CDR3 is TGTGCCAGCAGCCCCGGACCCAGTGGCGAGCAGTACTTC. It translates to CASSPGPSGEQYF.

This chain joins TRBV30 and TRBJ2-4; D not certain. The CDR3 has 12 residues. CDR1 and CDR2 from the germline V gene are GTSNPN and SVGIG (reference sequence). Trimming stripped 1 base from V and 10 bases from J, with 11 bases between. The CDR3 region is CAWSATQWIQYF. CDR3 DNA sequence: TGTGCCTGGAGTGCCACCCAATGGATTCAGTACTTC.

In nucleotides, the CDR3 is TGCGCCAGCAGCAGAGGACTAGCGGGGGGTGGGGGAAATGAGCAGTTCTTC. Residues: CASSRGLAGGGGNEQFF. The chain is built from TRBV4-1 and TRBJ2-1; 14 nucleotides align to TRBD2. Per germline, CDR1 MGHRA and CDR2 YSYEKL. The CDR3 sequence is 17 residues long. Trimming removed 5 bases from V and 7 bases from J; junction bases left unmatched: 10.

This clone was seen only once. This sequence joins TRBV7-3 and TRBJ1-2; no reliable D call. The CDR3 totals 13 residues. The germline V and J ends were trimmed by 0 bases and 8 bases, with 10 bases remaining between them. Germline loops: CDR1 SGHTA, CDR2 FQGTGA. The CDR3 DNA follows: TGTGCCAGCAGCTTAACGGGCCAGGCAGGCTACACCTTC. Its translation: CASSLTGQAGYTF.